Below, 18 T cell receptor beta chains from the same sample are listed, as sequenced in a study of OX40 agonist ivuxolimab in advanced cancers. Method: immunoSEQ multiplex PCR; TCRdb's copy keeps in-frame clones and lacks some. The sample records more than 80,000 clones, 91% being singletons. The input for sequencing was CD4+ or CD8+ T cells sorted from blood, taken in a trial of the OX40 agonist ivuxolimab. These receptors originate from an adult with an advanced solid tumor such as melanoma, head and neck, liver or kidney cancer.

This clone has only a few counts. The V and J genes are TRBV28 and TRBJ2-5, with TRBD2 matching over 12 bases. Looked up from germline, CDR1 is MDHEN and CDR2 is SYDVKM. This CDR3 is 15 amino acids long. Trimming cost V 5 bases and J 3 bases; bases outside gene matches: 4. CDR3 amino acids: CASSRTSGTKETQYF. CDR3 coding DNA: TGTGCCAGCAGTCGGACTAGCGGGACCAAAGAGACCCAGTACTTC.

The chain couples TRBV10-2 to TRBJ1-2; 7 positions match TRBD1. This CDR3 is built from 13 residues. CDR1 and CDR2 (germline): WSHSY, SAAADI. The ends lost 6 bases at V and 3 bases at J; junction bases unmatched: 4. CDR3 sequence reads: CASRTGLDYGYTF. The DNA of the CDR3 is TGCGCCAGCAGGACAGGGCTGGACTATGGCTACACCTTC.

This clone was observed a single time. The CDR3 spells CASSSTGAKHSYEQYF. The CDR3 DNA reads as TGCGCCAGCAGCTCAACAGGGGCTAAACACTCCTACGAGCAGTACTTC. The chain joins TRBV5-1 to TRBJ2-7, with TRBD1 matching 7 bases. Germline V gene data show CDR1 as SGHRS and CDR2 as YFSETQ. Trimming at V came to 3 bases and at J to 0 bases, leaving 9 bases not matched to a gene. This CDR3 has 16 residues.

This clone was counted a single time. This sequence joins TRBV28 and TRBJ1-5; no clear D gene. V shed 10 bases and J shed 7 bases, with 8 bases lying between them. Looked up from germline, CDR1 is MDHEN and CDR2 is SYDVKM. CDR3 length equals 10 residues. CDR3 region: CAIGGQPQHF. The CDR3 bases are TGTGCCATTGGAGGGCAGCCCCAGCATTTT.

The chain is built from TRBV28 and TRBJ2-5; D gene uncertain. Germline lookup yields CDR1 MDHEN and CDR2 SYDVKM. Trimming stripped 3 bases from V and 4 bases from J, with 9 bases between. The CDR3 is 13 residues long. For the CDR3, the DNA is TGTGCCAGCAGTTTGAAGAGGAGAGAGACCCAGTACTTC. It is translated as CASSLKRRETQYF.

As to this clone: A junction boundary mismatches the germline segment, possibly from a read error. The rearrangement joins TRBV11-2 to TRBJ2-5; 10 bases are shared with TRBD2. Germline V CDR1 and CDR2: SGHAT, FQNNGV. This CDR3 is built from 12 residues. The CDR3 region has the DNA TGTGCCAGCAGCCCGAAGTCTAGCGGGAGCCACTTC. Its translation: CASSPKSSGSHF.

This sequence joins TRBV18 and TRBJ2-6, with D possibly TRBD2 on 8 matching bases. Deletions cut 5 bases from V and 2 bases from J, with 16 bases between. Germline V gene lookup returns CDR1 KGHSH and CDR2 LQKENI. The CDR3 is 17 amino acids. The CDR3 is CASSSGGGNAGANVLTF. The CDR3 DNA reads TGTGCCAGCTCATCGGGAGGGGGCAATGCTGGGGCCAACGTCCTGACTTTC.

The rearrangement uses TRBV25-1 and TRBJ2-1, with D unclear. Trimming took off 4 bases at V and 4 bases at J, with 2 bases between the two ends. The CDR3 is made up of 11 amino acids. The germline V gene has CDR1 MGHDK and CDR2 SYGVNS. Here the CDR3 reads CASSVYNEQFF. As DNA, the CDR3 is TGTGCCAGCAGTGTATACAATGAGCAGTTCTTC.

The chain links TRBV19 to TRBJ2-1; 10 bases match TRBD2. The J segment lost 0 bases and the V segment lost 8 bases, leaving 1 base of the junction unmatched. Germline V gene sequence: CDR1 LNHDA, CDR2 SQIVND (reference sequence). This CDR3 contains 14 residues. Here the CDR3 reads CASRTSGSYNEQFF. In nucleotides, the CDR3 is TGTGCCAGTCGGACTAGCGGCTCCTACAATGAGCAGTTCTTC.

This clone was seen a single time. The gene calls are TRBV27 and TRBJ1-3; 12 bases map to TRBD1. The germline V gene encodes CDR1 MNHEY and CDR2 SMNVEV (reference sequence). The CDR3 loop spans 15 amino acids. V dropped 5 bases and J dropped 4; count of bases not matched to a gene: 3. The CDR3 DNA sequence: TGTGCCAGCAGTGCGGGACAGGGGGCCGGAAACACCATATATTTT. It encodes CASSAGQGAGNTIYF.

The CDR3 loop is CASSGGLAGANTGELFF. The CDR3 DNA follows: TGTGCCAGCAGCGGGGGACTAGCGGGGGCGAACACCGGGGAGCTGTTTTTT. The chain links TRBV5-8 to TRBJ2-2, with 14 bases aligning to TRBD2. CDR1 and CDR2 from the germline V gene are SGHTS and YDEGEE. The CDR3 covers 17 residues. V lost 4 bases to trimming and J lost 0 bases; unmatched junction nucleotides: 2. The full variable domain, in which reference TRBV5-8 and TRBJ2-2 provide the parts outside the CDR3, is EAGVTQSPTHLIKTRGQQATLRCSPISGHTSVYWYQQALGLGLQFLLWYDEGEERNRGNFPPRFSGRQFPNYSSELNVNALELEDSALYLCASSGGLAGANTGELFFGEGSRLTVL.

The V call is TRBV5-1, the J call TRBJ2-3; D unclear. With 1 base removed from V and 0 bases from J, the gap between germline ends came to 9 bases. The CDR3 has 15 residues. The V gene's germline CDR1 is SGHRS and CDR2 YFSETQ. In DNA, the CDR3 is TGCGCCAGCAGCTTGTCAAGCGTTAGCACAGATACGCAGTATTTT. The encoded protein is CASSLSSVSTDTQYF. Variable domain in full (rest from reference TRBV5-1 and TRBJ2-3): KAGVTQTPRYLIKTRGQQVTLSCSPISGHRSVSWYQQTPGQGLQFLFEYFSETQRNKGNFPGRFSGRQFSNSRSEMNVSTLELGDSALYLCASSLSSVSTDTQYFGPGTRLTVL.

A note on this clone: Distinct nucleotide sequences in the sample also encode this CDR3. The V gene is TRBV7-8, the J gene TRBJ2-7, with 12 bases matching TRBD1. The CDR3 is made up of 14 amino acids. Per germline, CDR1 SGHVS and CDR2 FQNEAQ. V was pared by 6 bases and J by 12 bases, with 12 bases of the junction left unmatched. CDR3 residues: CASSPGTGGLSRYF. The CDR3 nucleotides read TGTGCCAGCAGTCCCGGGACAGGGGGCCTCTCGCGGTACTTC.

The rearrangement joins TRBV5-4 to TRBJ2-5; 7 nucleotides agree with TRBD1. The germline gives CDR1 SGHNT, CDR2 YYREEE (reference sequence). The J segment lost 5 bases and the V segment lost 0 bases, leaving 13 bases of the junction unmatched. The CDR3 totals 17 residues. CDR3 nucleotides: TGTGCCAGCAGCTTGGACACCCGACAGGGTGGGCGGGAGACCCAGTACTTC. This translates into CASSLDTRQGGRETQYF.

About this clone: This specimen includes other DNA sequences encoding the same CDR3. The rearrangement uses TRBV19 and TRBJ2-2; D might be TRBD2 (5 bases). V lost 3 bases, J lost 4 bases, and 9 bases lay in between. This CDR3 spans 14 amino acids. Germline V gene data show CDR1 as LNHDA and CDR2 as SQIVND (reference sequence). The CDR3 loop is CASSITGITGELFF. In DNA, the CDR3 is TGTGCCAGTAGTATCACGGGAATCACCGGGGAGCTGTTTTTT. Together with reference TRBV19 and TRBJ2-2, the CDR3 gives the full variable domain: DGGITQSPKYLFRKEGQNVTLSCEQNLNHDAMYWYRQDPGQGLRLIYYSQIVNDFQKGDIAEGYSVSREKKESFPLTVTSAQKNPTAFYLCASSITGITGELFFGEGSRLTVL.

V and J are TRBV27 and TRBJ1-4, with D possibly matching TRBD1 (6 bases). CDR3 length equals 16 residues. Germline-derived CDR1 and CDR2 are MNHEY and SMNVEV (reference sequence). Trimming removed 1 base at V and 8 bases at J, with 17 bases between. DNA of the CDR3: TGTGCCAGCAGTTTATTAACCACAGGGAGTGAGGAAAAACTGTTTTTT. It is translated as CASSLLTTGSEEKLFF.

The V call is TRBV6-1, the J call TRBJ2-7; the match to TRBD1 covers 10 bases. V lost 4 bases, J lost 1 base, and 4 bases stayed unmatched. Germline V CDR1 and CDR2: MNHNS, SASEGT. This CDR3 is 15 amino acids long. The CDR3 is CASSGSDRGSYEQYF. The CDR3 DNA is TGTGCCAGCAGTGGATCGGACAGGGGGTCCTACGAGCAGTACTTC.

The chain employs TRBV7-9 and TRBJ1-1, with TRBD1 as a possible D gene (5 bases). The CDR3 covers 13 residues. V shed 5 bases and J shed 0 bases, with 7 bases lying between them. Per the germline V gene, CDR1 is SEHNR and CDR2 is FQNEAQ (reference sequence). In nucleotides, the CDR3 is TGTGCCAGCAGCGTGACAGTGAACACTGAAGCTTTCTTT. Encoded protein: CASSVTVNTEAFF.